This entry is about one T cell receptor (beta chain). The CDR3 spans 15 residues. V was trimmed by 5 bases and J by 1 base, leaving 12 bases between them. Germline lookup yields CDR1 SGHAT and CDR2 FQNNGV. TCRdb's table, derived via immunoSEQ multiplex PCR, lists solely in-frame clones and lacks some. The sample shows approximately 170,000 clones, 65% to 85% of them seen only once. The data originate from a study of blood T cell repertoires in COVID-19. The sequencing input was PBMCs or T cells enriched from blood (not recorded which). The receptor was derived from a woman aged 45 to 65 in a cohort exposed to, infected with or recovered from COVID-19 (not recorded which). The J gene is TRBJ2-1, the V gene TRBV11-2, with a weak D call TRBD2 (6 bases). The CDR3 protein is CASSHGLPSYNEQFF. CDR3 nucleotide sequence: TGTGCCAGCAGCCATGGACTACCTTCCTACAATGAGCAGTTCTTC.